This TCR beta chain was documented in a study of B cell selection in AIRE deficiency. Study observations and caveats: Healthy Tconv contained 35% to 45% of shared healthy Treg sequences; only TCRbeta sequenced. AIRE-deficient Tconv and Treg repertoires matched healthy donors in TCRBV, CDR3 length, diversity.

Sorting defined conventional CD4 T cells as CD4+CD127+. This clone was counted once. Its specificity is not known. Here immunoSEQ multiplex PCR was the method, and the copy in TCRdb shows in-frame clones only, minus some. This sample has some 22,000 clones; 95% to 96% occur once, and the top ten carry about 0.17%. The CDR3 runs to 14 residues. V was shortened by 5 bases and J by 3 bases, with 12 bases between the two germline ends. Looked up from germline, CDR1 is SSHAT and CDR2 is FNYEAQ (reference sequence). Input material: CD4+CD127+ conventional T cells sorted from PBMCs. The TCR sequence derives from a human donor in good health. The chain uses TRBV7-7 and TRBJ2-3, with D possibly TRBD2 on 5 matching bases. The CDR3 is CASSQDGGTDTQYF. The CDR3 coding sequence is TGTGCCAGCAGCCAGGACGGAGGTACAGATACGCAGTATTTT. The full variable domain, completed using reference TRBV7-7 and TRBJ2-3, is GAGVSQSPRYKVTKRGQDVTLRCDPISSHATLYWYQQALGQGPEFLTYFNYEAQPDKSGLPSDRFSAERPEGSISTLTIQRTEQRDSAMYRCASSQDGGTDTQYFGPGTRLTVL.